This T cell receptor (beta chain) was identified in a study of T cell responses to AZD1222 COVID-19 vaccine. Produced via immunoSEQ multiplex PCR; TCRdb's table is partial and in-frame only. Of about 120,000 clones listed, around 89% are singletons. Looked up from germline, CDR1 is SGHNT and CDR2 is YENEEA. V was cut by 2 bases and J by 0 bases, with 11 bases left in between. This CDR3 has 15 residues. The clonotype originates from an adult who received the AZD1222 COVID-19 vaccine. Material: peripheral blood, obtained 28 days after the second AZD1222 dose. The V call is TRBV11-3, the J call TRBJ2-7; a possible D gene is TRBD1 (5 bases). The CDR3 nucleotides are TGTGCCAGCAGCTTATCTTCAGGGAACTCCTACGAGCAGTACTTC. This sequence encodes CASSLSSGNSYEQYF.